This T cell receptor (beta chain) was found in a study of cytomegalovirus exposure and HLA in healthy donors. Study overall: It was reported in a later analysis that the same platform had been used for the approximately 120 validation repertoires as for the 550 to 700 first-cohort repertoires.

Findings and caveats of the study: Rarity held for most TCR sequences, but there were some public TCRs that occurred in many donors. According to a subsequent analysis, TCR clusters identified in the first cohort showed a tendency to co-occur across the 120 or so validation repertoires. Cytomegalovirus association was listed for 164 TCR beta chains.

On this clone itself: Antigen specificity is unknown.

TCRdb's copy holds only in-frame clones and misses some; the assay was immunoSEQ multiplex PCR. The sample carries roughly 140,000 clones, around 87% recorded once. Germline CDR1 and CDR2: MGHRA and YSYEKL. Trimming at V came to 4 bases and at J to 4 bases, leaving 8 bases not matched to a gene. The CDR3 length is 16 residues. The sample taken for sequencing was PBMCs. The origin of this receptor is a young man in good health and CMV-seropositive. This chain links TRBV4-1 with TRBJ2-5; TRBD2 matches at 11 bases. This CDR3 reads CASSRVAGGPRETQYF. The CDR3 bases are TGCGCCAGCAGCCGCGTAGCGGGAGGGCCGCGAGAGACCCAGTACTTC.